This TCR beta chain came from a study of blood T cell repertoires in COVID-19. Germline CDR1 MDHEN, CDR2 SYDVKM. Trimming took off 7 bases at V and 4 bases at J, with 22 bases between the two ends. This CDR3 has 16 residues. Method: immunoSEQ multiplex PCR; TCRdb's copy keeps in-frame clones and lacks some. Among some 250,000 clones listed, over 75% were seen once. The chain employs TRBV28 and TRBJ2-5; D might be TRBD1 (6 bases). The sequencing input was PBMCs or T cells enriched from blood (not recorded which). This receptor was obtained from a woman in her fifties or sixties who had recovered from COVID-19. The CDR3 is CASTKRNPDRGETQYF. In DNA form, the CDR3 reads TGTGCCAGCACCAAACGGAACCCGGACAGAGGAGAGACCCAGTACTTC. The full variable domain, rest sourced from reference TRBV28 and TRBJ2-5, is DVKVTQSSRYLVKRTGEKVFLECVQDMDHENMFWYRQDPGLGLRLIYFSYDVKMKEKGDIPEGYSVSREKKERFSLILESASTNQTSMYLCASTKRNPDRGETQYFGPGTRLLVL.